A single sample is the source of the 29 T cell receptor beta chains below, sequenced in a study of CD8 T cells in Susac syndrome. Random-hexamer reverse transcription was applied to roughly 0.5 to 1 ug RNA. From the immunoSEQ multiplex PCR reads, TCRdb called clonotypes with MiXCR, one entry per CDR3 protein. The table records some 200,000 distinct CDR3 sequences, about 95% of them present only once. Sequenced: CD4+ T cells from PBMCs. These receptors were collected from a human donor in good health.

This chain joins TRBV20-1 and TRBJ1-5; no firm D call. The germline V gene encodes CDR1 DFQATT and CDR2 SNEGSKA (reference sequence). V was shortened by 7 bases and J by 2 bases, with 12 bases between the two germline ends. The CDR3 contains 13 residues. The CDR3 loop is CSVQKEGNQPQHF. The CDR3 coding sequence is TGCAGTGTACAGAAGGAGGGCAATCAGCCCCAGCATTTT.

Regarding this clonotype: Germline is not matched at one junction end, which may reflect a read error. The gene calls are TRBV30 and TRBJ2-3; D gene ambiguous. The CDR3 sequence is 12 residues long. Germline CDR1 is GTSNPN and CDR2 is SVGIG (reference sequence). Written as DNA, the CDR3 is TGTGCCTGGAGTGGACTGGCAGAAACGCAGTATTTT. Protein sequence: CAWSGLAETQYF.

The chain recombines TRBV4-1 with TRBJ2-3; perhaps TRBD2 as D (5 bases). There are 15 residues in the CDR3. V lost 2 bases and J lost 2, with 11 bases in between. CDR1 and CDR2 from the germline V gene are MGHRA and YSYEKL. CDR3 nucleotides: TGCGCCAGCAGCCAATTGTGGCTAGCCACAGATACGCAGTATTTT. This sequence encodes CASSQLWLATDTQYF.

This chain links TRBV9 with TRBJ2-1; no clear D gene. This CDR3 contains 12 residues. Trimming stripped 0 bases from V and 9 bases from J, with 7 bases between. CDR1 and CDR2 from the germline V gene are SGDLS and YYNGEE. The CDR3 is CASSVGSVEQFF. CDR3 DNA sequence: TGTGCCAGCAGCGTAGGTTCCGTTGAGCAGTTCTTC.

DNA of the CDR3: TGTGCCAGCAGTTTGATCGGTCAGCCCCAGCATTTT. Protein product: CASSLIGQPQHF. The chain is built from TRBV27 and TRBJ1-5; no firm D call. V gave up 3 bases and J gave up 6 bases, with 6 bases separating them. The length of the CDR3 is 12 residues. The germline CDR1 and CDR2 sequences are MNHEY and SMNVEV (reference sequence).

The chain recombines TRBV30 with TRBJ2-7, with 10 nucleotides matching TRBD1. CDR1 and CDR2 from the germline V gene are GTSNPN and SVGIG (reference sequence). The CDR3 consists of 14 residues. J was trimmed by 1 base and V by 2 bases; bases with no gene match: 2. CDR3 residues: CAWSRQGASYEQYF. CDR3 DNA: TGTGCCTGGAGTCGACAGGGGGCTTCCTACGAGCAGTACTTC.

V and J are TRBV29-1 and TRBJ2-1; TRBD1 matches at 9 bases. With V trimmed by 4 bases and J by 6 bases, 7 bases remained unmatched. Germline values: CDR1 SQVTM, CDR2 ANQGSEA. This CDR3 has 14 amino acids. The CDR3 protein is CSVVPGTGLNEQFF. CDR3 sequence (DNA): TGCAGCGTTGTACCAGGGACAGGGCTCAATGAGCAGTTCTTC.

CDR3 in amino acids: CASSLAGLVYEQYF. CDR3 coding DNA: TGTGCCAGCAGTTTAGCGGGACTAGTCTACGAGCAGTACTTC. The rearrangement joins TRBV27 to TRBJ2-7, with 8 bases fitting TRBD2. Germline loops: CDR1 MNHEY, CDR2 SMNVEV (reference sequence). V was clipped by 2 bases and J by 3 bases; unmatched bases: 3. This CDR3 contains 14 residues.

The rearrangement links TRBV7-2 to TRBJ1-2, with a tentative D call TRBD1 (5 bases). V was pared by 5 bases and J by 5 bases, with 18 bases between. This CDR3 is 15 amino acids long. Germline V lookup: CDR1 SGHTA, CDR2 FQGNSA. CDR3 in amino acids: CASSTRIPPGYGYTF. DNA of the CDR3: TGTGCCAGCAGCACCCGGATCCCTCCAGGGTATGGCTACACCTTC.

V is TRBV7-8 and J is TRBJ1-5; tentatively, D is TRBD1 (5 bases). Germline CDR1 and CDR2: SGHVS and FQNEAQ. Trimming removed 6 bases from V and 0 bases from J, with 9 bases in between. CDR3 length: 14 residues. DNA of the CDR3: TGTGCCAGCAGTGTGACAGTTAGCAATCAGCCCCAGCATTTT. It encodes CASSVTVSNQPQHF.

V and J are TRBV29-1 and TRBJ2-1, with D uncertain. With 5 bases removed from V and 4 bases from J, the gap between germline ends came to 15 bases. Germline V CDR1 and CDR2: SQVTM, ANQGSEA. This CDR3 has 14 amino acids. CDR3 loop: CSVPNTAAYNEQFF. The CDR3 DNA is TGCAGCGTTCCTAATACTGCCGCTTACAATGAGCAGTTCTTC.

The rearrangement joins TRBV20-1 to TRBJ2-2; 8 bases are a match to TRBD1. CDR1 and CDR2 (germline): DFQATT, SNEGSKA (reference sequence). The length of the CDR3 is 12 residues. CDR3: CGGQEVTGELFF. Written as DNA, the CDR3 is TGCGGGGGACAGGAGGTCACCGGGGAGCTGTTTTTT.

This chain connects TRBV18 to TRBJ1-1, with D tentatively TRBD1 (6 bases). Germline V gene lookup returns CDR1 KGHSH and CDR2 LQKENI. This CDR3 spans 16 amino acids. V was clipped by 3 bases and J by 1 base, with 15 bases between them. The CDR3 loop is CASSPIQGPPNTEAFF. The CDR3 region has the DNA TGTGCCAGCTCACCCATACAGGGCCCACCGAACACTGAAGCTTTCTTT.

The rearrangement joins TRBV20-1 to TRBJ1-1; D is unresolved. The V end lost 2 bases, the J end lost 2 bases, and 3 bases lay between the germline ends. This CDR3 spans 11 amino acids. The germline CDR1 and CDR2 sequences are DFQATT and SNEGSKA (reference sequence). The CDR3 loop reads CSARLNTEAFF. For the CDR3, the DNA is TGCAGTGCTAGACTAAACACTGAAGCTTTCTTT.

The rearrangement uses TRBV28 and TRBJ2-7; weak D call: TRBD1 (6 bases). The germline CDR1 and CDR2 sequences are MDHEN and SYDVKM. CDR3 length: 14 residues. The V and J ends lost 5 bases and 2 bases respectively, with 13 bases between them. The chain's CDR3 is CASSRGQRPYEQYF. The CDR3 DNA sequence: TGTGCCAGCAGTCGTGGACAGCGCCCCTACGAGCAGTACTTC.

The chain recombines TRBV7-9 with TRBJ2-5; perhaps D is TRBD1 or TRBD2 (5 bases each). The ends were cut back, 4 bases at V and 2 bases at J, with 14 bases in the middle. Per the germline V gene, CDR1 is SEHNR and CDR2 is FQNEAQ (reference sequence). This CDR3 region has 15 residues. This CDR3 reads CASSSGGGRQETQYF. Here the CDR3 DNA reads TGTGCCAGCAGCTCAGGTGGGGGACGGCAAGAGACCCAGTACTTC.

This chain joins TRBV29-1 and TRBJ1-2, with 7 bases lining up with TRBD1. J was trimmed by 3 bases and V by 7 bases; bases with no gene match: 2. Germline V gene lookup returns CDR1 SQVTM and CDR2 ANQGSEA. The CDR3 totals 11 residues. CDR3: CSGGQDYGYTF. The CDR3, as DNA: TGCAGCGGCGGACAGGACTATGGCTACACCTTC.

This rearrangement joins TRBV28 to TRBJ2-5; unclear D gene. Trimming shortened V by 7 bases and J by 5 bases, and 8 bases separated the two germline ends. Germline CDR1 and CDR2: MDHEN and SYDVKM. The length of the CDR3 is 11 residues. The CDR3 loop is CASKLAETQYF. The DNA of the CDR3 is TGTGCCAGCAAATTGGCGGAGACCCAGTACTTC.

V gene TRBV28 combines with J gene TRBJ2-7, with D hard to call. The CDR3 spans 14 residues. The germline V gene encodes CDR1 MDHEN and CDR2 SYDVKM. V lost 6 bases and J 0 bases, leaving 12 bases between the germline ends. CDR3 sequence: CASSHHSSSYEQYF. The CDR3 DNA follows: TGTGCCAGCAGCCACCACTCAAGCTCCTACGAGCAGTACTTC.

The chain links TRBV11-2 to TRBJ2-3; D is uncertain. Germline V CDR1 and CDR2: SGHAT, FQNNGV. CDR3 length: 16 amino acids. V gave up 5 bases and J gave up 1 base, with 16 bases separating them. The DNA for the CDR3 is TGTGCCAGCAGCCCCAGAGGTCCTGGGCGCACAGATACGCAGTATTTT. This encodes CASSPRGPGRTDTQYF. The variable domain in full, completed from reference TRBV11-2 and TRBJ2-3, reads EAGVAQSPRYKIIEKRQSVAFWCNPISGHATLYWYQQILGQGPKLLIQFQNNGVVDDSQLPKDRFSAERLKGVDSTLKIQPAKLEDSAVYLCASSPRGPGRTDTQYFGPGTRLTVL.

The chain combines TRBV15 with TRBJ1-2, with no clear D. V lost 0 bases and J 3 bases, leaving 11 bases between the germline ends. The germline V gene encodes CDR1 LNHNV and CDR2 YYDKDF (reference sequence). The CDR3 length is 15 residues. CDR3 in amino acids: CATSRDPNGDYGYTF. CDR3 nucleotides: TGTGCCACCAGCAGAGATCCGAACGGGGACTATGGCTACACCTTC. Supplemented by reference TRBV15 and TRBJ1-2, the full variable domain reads DAMVIQNPRYQVTQFGKPVTLSCSQTLNHNVMYWYQQKSSQAPKLLFHYYDKDFNNEADTPDNFQSRRPNTSFCFLDIRSPGLGDTAMYLCATSRDPNGDYGYTFGSGTRLTVV.

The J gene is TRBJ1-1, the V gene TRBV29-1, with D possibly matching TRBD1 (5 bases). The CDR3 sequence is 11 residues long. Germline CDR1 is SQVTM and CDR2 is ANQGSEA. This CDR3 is CGGGMNTEAFF. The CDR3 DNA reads TGCGGGGGGGGGATGAACACTGAAGCTTTCTTT.

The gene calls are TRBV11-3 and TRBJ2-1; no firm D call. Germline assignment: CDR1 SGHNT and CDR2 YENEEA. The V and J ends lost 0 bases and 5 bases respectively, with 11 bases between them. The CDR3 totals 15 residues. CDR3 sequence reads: CASSLDTVSDNEQFF. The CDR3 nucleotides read TGTGCCAGCAGCTTAGATACGGTTTCTGACAATGAGCAGTTCTTC.

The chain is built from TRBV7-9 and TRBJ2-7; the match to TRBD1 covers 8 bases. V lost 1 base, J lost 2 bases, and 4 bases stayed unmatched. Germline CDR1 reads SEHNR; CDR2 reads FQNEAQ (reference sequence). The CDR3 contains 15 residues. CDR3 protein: CASSLGRTGPYEQYF. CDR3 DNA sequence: TGTGCCAGCAGCTTAGGGAGGACAGGGCCCTACGAGCAGTACTTC.

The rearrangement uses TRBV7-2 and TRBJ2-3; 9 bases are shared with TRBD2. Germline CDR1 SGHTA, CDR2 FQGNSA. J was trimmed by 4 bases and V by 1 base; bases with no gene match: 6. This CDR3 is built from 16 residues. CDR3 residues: CASSLDRGRASDTQYF. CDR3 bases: TGTGCCAGCAGCTTAGATCGCGGGAGGGCCTCAGATACGCAGTATTTT. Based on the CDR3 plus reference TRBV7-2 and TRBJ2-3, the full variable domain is GAGVSQSPSNKVTEKGKDVELRCDPISGHTALYWYRQSLGQGLEFLIYFQGNSAPDKSGLPSDRFSAERTGGSVSTLTIQRTQQEDSAVYLCASSLDRGRASDTQYFGPGTRLTVL.

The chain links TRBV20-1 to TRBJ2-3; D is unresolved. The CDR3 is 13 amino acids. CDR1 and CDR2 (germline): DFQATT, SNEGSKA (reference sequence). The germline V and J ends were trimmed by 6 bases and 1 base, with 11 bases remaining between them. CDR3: CSAPPPGTDTQYF. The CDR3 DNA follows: TGCAGTGCCCCCCCACCCGGCACAGATACGCAGTATTTT.

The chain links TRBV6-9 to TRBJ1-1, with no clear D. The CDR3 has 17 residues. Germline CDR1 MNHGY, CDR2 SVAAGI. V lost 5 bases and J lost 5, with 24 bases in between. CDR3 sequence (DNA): TGTGCCAGCAGTACTATAGGGCTTTTAGGATTCAATACTGAAGCTTTCTTT. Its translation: CASSTIGLLGFNTEAFF.

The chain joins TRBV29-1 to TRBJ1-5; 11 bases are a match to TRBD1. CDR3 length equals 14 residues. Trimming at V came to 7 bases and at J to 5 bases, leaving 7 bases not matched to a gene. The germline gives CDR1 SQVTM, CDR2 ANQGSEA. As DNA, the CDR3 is TGCAGCGCCTCTATGGGACAGGGGGATCAGCCCCAGCATTTT. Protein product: CSASMGQGDQPQHF.

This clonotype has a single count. CDR3 sequence (DNA): TGTGCCAGCAGCTTAAGTCAAACTAGCGGGCAAGAGACCCAGTACTTC. This encodes CASSLSQTSGQETQYF. The chain combines TRBV7-2 with TRBJ2-5, with 9 bases aligning to TRBD2. Per germline, CDR1 SGHTA and CDR2 FQGNSA. This CDR3 is built from 16 residues. V was clipped by 2 bases and J by 2 bases; unmatched bases: 6.